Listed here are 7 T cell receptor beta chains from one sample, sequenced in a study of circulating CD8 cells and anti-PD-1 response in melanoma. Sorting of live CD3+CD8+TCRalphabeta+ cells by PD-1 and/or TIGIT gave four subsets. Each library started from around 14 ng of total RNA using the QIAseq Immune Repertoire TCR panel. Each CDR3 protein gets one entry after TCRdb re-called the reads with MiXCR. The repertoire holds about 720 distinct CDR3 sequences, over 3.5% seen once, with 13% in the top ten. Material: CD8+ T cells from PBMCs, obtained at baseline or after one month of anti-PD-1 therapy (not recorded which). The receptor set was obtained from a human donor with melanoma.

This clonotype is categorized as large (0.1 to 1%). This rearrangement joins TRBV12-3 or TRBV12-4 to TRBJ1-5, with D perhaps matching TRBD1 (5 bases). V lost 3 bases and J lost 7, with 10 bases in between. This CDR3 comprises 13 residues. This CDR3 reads CASSLGPDQPQHF. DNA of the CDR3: TGTGCCAGCAGTTTGGGGCCTGACCAGCCCCAGCATTTT.

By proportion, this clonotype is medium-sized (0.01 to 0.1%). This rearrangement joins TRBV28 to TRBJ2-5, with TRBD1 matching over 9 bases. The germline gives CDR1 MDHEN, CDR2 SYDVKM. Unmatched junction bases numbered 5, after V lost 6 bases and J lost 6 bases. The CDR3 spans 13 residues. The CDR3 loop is CASRTQGAKTQYF. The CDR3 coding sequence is TGTGCCAGCAGGACACAGGGGGCGAAGACCCAGTACTTC.

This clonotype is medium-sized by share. The CDR3 is CASSLGETGTEAFF. The CDR3 nucleotides read TGTGCCAGTAGCCTAGGGGAGACGGGCACTGAAGCTTTCTTT. The chain has TRBV19 and TRBJ1-1, with a possible D match to TRBD1 (5 bases). This CDR3 region has 14 residues. Deletions cut 6 bases from V and 4 bases from J, with 15 bases between. Germline V CDR1 and CDR2: LNHDA, SQIVND (reference sequence). The whole variable domain, filled in from reference TRBV19 and TRBJ1-1, reads DGGITQSPKYLFRKEGQNVTLSCEQNLNHDAMYWYRQDPGQGLRLIYYSQIVNDFQKGDIAEGYSVSREKKESFPLTVTSAQKNPTAFYLCASSLGETGTEAFFGQGTRLTVV.

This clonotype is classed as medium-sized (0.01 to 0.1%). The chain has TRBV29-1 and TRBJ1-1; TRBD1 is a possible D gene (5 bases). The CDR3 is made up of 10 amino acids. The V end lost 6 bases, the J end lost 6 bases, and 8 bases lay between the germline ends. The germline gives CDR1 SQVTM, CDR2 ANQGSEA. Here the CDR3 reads CSVRGSEAFF. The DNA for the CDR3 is TGCAGCGTCCGGGGCTCTGAAGCTTTCTTT.

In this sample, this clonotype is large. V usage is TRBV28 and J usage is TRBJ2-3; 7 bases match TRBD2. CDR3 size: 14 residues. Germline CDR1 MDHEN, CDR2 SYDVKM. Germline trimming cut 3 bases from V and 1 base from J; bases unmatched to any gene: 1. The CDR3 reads CASSLGGGTDTQYF. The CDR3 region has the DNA TGTGCCAGCAGTTTGGGGGGGGGCACAGATACGCAGTATTTT.

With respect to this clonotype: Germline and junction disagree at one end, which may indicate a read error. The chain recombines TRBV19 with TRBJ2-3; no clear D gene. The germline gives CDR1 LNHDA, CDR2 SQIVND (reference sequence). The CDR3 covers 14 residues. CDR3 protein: CANSMLGGTDTQYF. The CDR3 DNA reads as TGTGCCAATAGTATGCTTGGCGGCACAGATACGCAGTATTTT.

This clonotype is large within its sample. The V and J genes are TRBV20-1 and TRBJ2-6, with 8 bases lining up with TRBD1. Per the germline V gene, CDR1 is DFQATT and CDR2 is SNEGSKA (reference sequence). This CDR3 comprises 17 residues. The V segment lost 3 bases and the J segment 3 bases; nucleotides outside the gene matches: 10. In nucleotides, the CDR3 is TGCAGTGCTAGGGTCCAGGGGGCGCGGTATGGGGCCAACGTCCTGACTTTC. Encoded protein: CSARVQGARYGANVLTF.